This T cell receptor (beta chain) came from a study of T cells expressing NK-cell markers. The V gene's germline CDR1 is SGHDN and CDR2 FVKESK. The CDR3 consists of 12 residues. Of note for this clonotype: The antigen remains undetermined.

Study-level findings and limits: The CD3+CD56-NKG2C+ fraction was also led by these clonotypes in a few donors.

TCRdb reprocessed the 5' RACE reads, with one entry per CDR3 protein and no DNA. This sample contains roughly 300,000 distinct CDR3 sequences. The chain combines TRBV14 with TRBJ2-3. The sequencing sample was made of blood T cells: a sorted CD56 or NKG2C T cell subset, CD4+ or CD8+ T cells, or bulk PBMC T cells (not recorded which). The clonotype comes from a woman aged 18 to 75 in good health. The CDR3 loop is CASSPRGYTQYF.